The T cell receptor beta chain described here comes from a study of T cell responses to AZD1222 COVID-19 vaccine. Clones were read by immunoSEQ multiplex PCR, and TCRdb kept only the in-frame ones, dropping some. The table lists 150,000 to 200,000 clones, around 92% of them singletons. About this clone itself: Its antigen is unidentified.

Notes on the study in general: There were vaccine-associated CD4 TCRs across spike, dominant at 160-218 and 743-854.

This material consisted of peripheral blood, taken on day 0 of AZD1222 vaccination. The source is an adult in good health.

The CDR3 region has the DNA TGTGCCAGTCACTCTGGAAACACCATATATTTT. Translation: CASHSGNTIYF. The V and J genes are TRBV19 and TRBJ1-3; D not resolved. The CDR3 has 11 amino acids. Per the germline V gene, CDR1 is LNHDA and CDR2 is SQIVND (reference sequence). Trimming removed 8 bases at V and 0 bases at J, with 2 bases between.